These T cell receptor beta chains were read from a single sample in a study of blood T cells in healthy people across ages. TCRdb redid the calling of the 5' RACE reads with MiXCR, one entry per CDR3 protein. The sample carries roughly 800,000 distinct CDR3 sequences, roughly 53% recorded once. The sample comprised blood. These receptors were obtained from an elderly man in good health. Each CDR3 is given without its conserved first and last residue. Each record gives: J gene, clone size, V gene, CDR3 protein. Where a row states a size, it is once, few, many or the class of an expanded clone; other rows omit it.

J gene: TRBJ1-2; clone size: NA; V gene: TRBV6-2/TRBV6-3; CDR3 protein: ASTDWDRGFYGYT
J gene: TRBJ1-5; clone size: NA; V gene: TRBV12-3/TRBV12-4; CDR3 protein: ASSTDRVEGQPQH
J gene: TRBJ2-1; clone size: few; V gene: TRBV29-1; CDR3 protein: SVDVAGTHNEQF
J gene: TRBJ1-5; clone size: NA; V gene: TRBV6-6; CDR3 protein: ASSGVENQPQH
J gene: TRBJ1-4; clone size: NA; V gene: TRBV5-1; CDR3 protein: ASSPSGAGEKLF
J gene: TRBJ2-3; clone size: NA; V gene: TRBV14; CDR3 protein: ASSFPGYTQY
J gene: TRBJ2-3; clone size: many; V gene: TRBV7-2; CDR3 protein: ASSAGARYAY
J gene: NA; clone size: few; V gene: TRBV6-1; CDR3 protein: ASSPGTSGRVGQETQY
J gene: TRBJ2-7; clone size: few; V gene: TRBV28; CDR3 protein: ASSLGRQVYEQY
J gene: TRBJ1-1; clone size: few; V gene: TRBV7-9; CDR3 protein: ASSWTGDTEAF
J gene: TRBJ1-5; clone size: NA; V gene: TRBV5-1; CDR3 protein: ASSPDRGPGQPQH
J gene: TRBJ2-7; clone size: NA; V gene: TRBV6-5; CDR3 protein: ASGLGGRTYEQY
J gene: TRBJ2-3; clone size: few; V gene: TRBV29-1; CDR3 protein: SVVGLAGAADTQY
J gene: TRBJ2-3; clone size: NA; V gene: TRBV11-3; CDR3 protein: ASSLRLGGDTQY
J gene: TRBJ2-7; clone size: NA; V gene: TRBV18; CDR3 protein: ASSPRDRGHEQY
J gene: TRBJ1-2; clone size: NA; V gene: TRBV4-1; CDR3 protein: ASSQTGRQGRRAFYGYT
J gene: TRBJ1-2; clone size: NA; V gene: TRBV3-1; CDR3 protein: ASGRNGLDYGYT
J gene: TRBJ2-5; clone size: NA; V gene: TRBV28; CDR3 protein: ASSFYGTSGRVEQY
J gene: TRBJ1-5; clone size: NA; V gene: TRBV7-2; CDR3 protein: ASSLWASPGTGDQPQH
J gene: TRBJ2-5; clone size: few; V gene: TRBV25-1; CDR3 protein: ASSETGRQTQY
J gene: TRBJ1-1; clone size: NA; V gene: TRBV10-3; CDR3 protein: AISESRQGVGGTEAF
J gene: TRBJ1-1; clone size: NA; V gene: TRBV2; CDR3 protein: ASGTRMNTEAF
J gene: TRBJ1-1; clone size: NA; V gene: TRBV2; CDR3 protein: ASTQASTSTEAF
J gene: NA; clone size: NA; V gene: TRBV6-6; CDR3 protein: ASSVMRPETQY
J gene: TRBJ1-1; clone size: NA; V gene: TRBV18; CDR3 protein: ASSPVQGGRTEAF
J gene: TRBJ2-7; clone size: NA; V gene: TRBV6-1; CDR3 protein: ASNQLAGDPYEQY
J gene: TRBJ1-4; clone size: NA; V gene: TRBV3-1; CDR3 protein: ASSQGGREKLF
J gene: NA; clone size: NA; V gene: TRBV7-9; CDR3 protein: ASSLAGGWDEQY
J gene: TRBJ2-5; clone size: many; V gene: TRBV24-1; CDR3 protein: ATQGAGGLQETQY
J gene: TRBJ2-5; clone size: NA; V gene: TRBV5-1; CDR3 protein: ASSPSSGTQETQY
J gene: TRBJ2-1; clone size: NA; V gene: TRBV29-1; CDR3 protein: SVERVAYNEQF
J gene: TRBJ2-7; clone size: NA; V gene: TRBV21-1; CDR3 protein: ASPARGSYEQY
J gene: TRBJ2-6; clone size: few; V gene: TRBV29-1; CDR3 protein: SVEGVPGSGANVLT
J gene: TRBJ2-7; clone size: many; V gene: TRBV5-1; CDR3 protein: ASSLTAGYLYEQY
J gene: TRBJ2-1; clone size: NA; V gene: TRBV7-9; CDR3 protein: ASLIGSDEQF
J gene: TRBJ2-1; clone size: NA; V gene: TRBV20-1; CDR3 protein: SARPSGNEQF
J gene: TRBJ1-1; clone size: NA; V gene: TRBV12-3/TRBV12-4; CDR3 protein: ASSLPFTEAF
J gene: TRBJ2-3; clone size: NA; V gene: TRBV20-1; CDR3 protein: SARAQSTDTQY
J gene: TRBJ1-2; clone size: NA; V gene: TRBV9; CDR3 protein: ASSARTPTGSGYT
J gene: TRBJ2-3; clone size: few; V gene: TRBV6-6; CDR3 protein: ASTDHGGRGTDTQY
J gene: TRBJ2-3; clone size: NA; V gene: TRBV6-2/TRBV6-3; CDR3 protein: ASEASGSTDTQY
J gene: TRBJ2-5; clone size: few; V gene: TRBV20-1; CDR3 protein: SANSGSGETQY
J gene: TRBJ1-1; clone size: few; V gene: TRBV29-1; CDR3 protein: SVVGELNTEAF
J gene: TRBJ2-7; clone size: NA; V gene: TRBV6-6; CDR3 protein: ASSYLKDERY
J gene: TRBJ2-5; clone size: NA; V gene: TRBV5-6; CDR3 protein: ASSPWGRALYEQY
J gene: TRBJ2-7; clone size: NA; V gene: TRBV5-1; CDR3 protein: ASRWTGGPYEQY
J gene: TRBJ2-4; clone size: NA; V gene: TRBV15; CDR3 protein: ATSRDPGVGKNIQY
J gene: TRBJ2-1; clone size: once; V gene: TRBV27; CDR3 protein: ASSFGGLAGAYEQF
J gene: TRBJ2-7; clone size: NA; V gene: TRBV5-1; CDR3 protein: ASSRSGSTYEQY
J gene: TRBJ2-1; clone size: NA; V gene: TRBV5-1; CDR3 protein: ASSYTGTGGYNERF
J gene: TRBJ1-5; clone size: NA; V gene: TRBV29-1; CDR3 protein: SVAGINQPQH
J gene: TRBJ2-1; clone size: few; V gene: TRBV3-1; CDR3 protein: ASSQVGRSSYNEQF
J gene: TRBJ1-6; clone size: NA; V gene: TRBV3-1; CDR3 protein: ASSQAEVGHSYNSPLH
J gene: TRBJ1-1; clone size: few; V gene: TRBV27; CDR3 protein: ASRGSNTEAF
J gene: TRBJ1-4; clone size: NA; V gene: TRBV5-1; CDR3 protein: ASSLAAVANEKLF
J gene: TRBJ2-7; clone size: few; V gene: TRBV20-1; CDR3 protein: SAQRAGGNYEQY
J gene: TRBJ2-3; clone size: NA; V gene: TRBV7-9; CDR3 protein: ASSLRASEVTDTQY